This TCR beta chain was obtained from a study of CD8 T cells in ankylosing spondylitis. Findings of the study overall: Apparently characteristic of ankylosing spondylitis blood was a TCR beta motif (eight highly homologous variants).

Each CDR3 protein gets one entry after TCRdb re-called the 5' RACE reads with MiXCR. The sample gives about 440,000 distinct CDR3 sequences, under 20% of which show up once; approximately 1% is in the top ten. As to this clonotype: What it binds is not known.

The J segment lost 9 bases and the V segment lost 3 bases, leaving 11 bases of the junction unmatched. CDR3 size: 16 residues. Germline lookup yields CDR1 DFQATT and CDR2 SNEGSKA (reference sequence). This chain joins TRBV20-1 and TRBJ2-1; 13 bases map to TRBD2. Sequences were obtained from blood, either unsorted or a sorted T cell fraction (not recorded which). The clonotype was recovered from a male donor with ankylosing spondylitis. The CDR3 coding sequence is TGCAGTGCTAGTACTAGCGGGAGGGCCCTTATCGGTGAGCAGTTCTTC. Translated: CSASTSGRALIGEQFF.